This T cell receptor (beta chain) was profiled in a study of CD8 T cells in Susac syndrome. Reverse transcription of about 0.5 to 1 ug RNA used random hexamers. TCR beta CDR3 was amplified by immunoSEQ multiplex PCR. This amplification extended across 54 Vbeta and 13 Jbeta segments. TCRdb reprocessed the immunoSEQ multiplex PCR reads with MiXCR, giving one entry per CDR3 protein. This table holds approximately 270,000 distinct CDR3 sequences, over 85% found once. The CDR3 runs 15 residues. The germline V gene has CDR1 KGHDR and CDR2 SFDVKD. J gave up 3 bases and V 7 bases, and 6 bases lay outside the gene matches.

V gene TRBV24-1 combines with J gene TRBJ2-2, with 8 positions matching TRBD1. Sample: CD4+ T cells from PBMCs. The clonotype comes from a human donor with multiple sclerosis. CDR3 amino acids: CATSPPGGHTGELFF. Written as DNA, the CDR3 is TGTGCCACCAGCCCCCCAGGGGGCCACACCGGGGAGCTGTTTTTT.